A selection of T cell receptor beta chains follows, all from one sample in a study of molecular identifiers for immune sequencing clone quantification. In TCRdb, the PCR reads were re-called with MiXCR into one record per CDR3 protein. The data hold 460,000 or so distinct CDR3 sequences, with around 23% observed a single time. The sequenced sample consisted of naive CD8+ T cells from blood, with Jurkat cell RNA spiked in. The origin of the receptors is a human donor in good health. Some libraries in this study had Jurkat cell RNA spiked in. CDR3s include the opening cysteine and the closing phenylalanine or tryptophan. D genes are given only for firm matches. Clone size appears in some rows only: once, few, many, or a class for an expanded clone.

D gene: TRBD1; V gene: TRBV27; J gene: TRBJ2-5; clone size: many; CDR3 length: 17; CDR3 DNA: TGTGCCAGCAGTTTATCTAGGGGGCCGTATTACCAAGAGACCCAGTACTTC; CDR3 protein: CASSLSRGPYYQETQYF
D gene: NA; V gene: TRBV3-1; J gene: TRBJ2-7; clone size: many; CDR3 length: 13; CDR3 DNA: TGTGCCAGCAGGGGCGTTCGGGTGTACGAGCAGTACTTC; CDR3 protein: CASRGVRVYEQYF
D gene: NA; V gene: TRBV7-2; J gene: TRBJ2-5; clone size: NA; CDR3 length: 14; CDR3 DNA: TGTGCCAGCAGGGACGGACACGACCAAGAGACCCAGTACTTC; CDR3 protein: CASRDGHDQETQYF
D gene: NA; V gene: TRBV7-6; J gene: TRBJ2-7; clone size: NA; CDR3 length: 15; CDR3 DNA: TGTGCCAGCAGCTCAAAGCCATCTCCCTCCTGCGAGCAGTACTTC; CDR3 protein: CASSSKPSPSCEQYF
D gene: NA; V gene: TRBV7-3; J gene: TRBJ1-3; clone size: NA; CDR3 length: 16; CDR3 DNA: TGTGCCAGCAGCCCCACCGGGCCCGGGACTGGAAACACCATATATTTT; CDR3 protein: CASSPTGPGTGNTIYF
D gene: NA; V gene: TRBV4-3; J gene: TRBJ2-1; clone size: few; CDR3 length: 15; CDR3 DNA: TGCGCCAGCAGCCAAGATCGGGCCAGGGGTAATGAGCAGTTCTTC; CDR3 protein: CASSQDRARGNEQFF
D gene: TRBD2; V gene: TRBV30; J gene: TRBJ2-7; clone size: NA; CDR3 length: 13; CDR3 DNA: TGTGCCTGGAGTGTCGGGGGGGTTTACGTGCAGTACTTC; CDR3 protein: CAWSVGGVYVQYF
D gene: NA; V gene: TRBV7-9; J gene: TRBJ1-1; clone size: many; CDR3 length: 14; CDR3 DNA: TGCGCCAGCAGCTTGGTCAGCCTGAACACTGAAGCTTTCTTT; CDR3 protein: CASSLVSLNTEAFF
D gene: TRBD2; V gene: TRBV20-1; J gene: TRBJ2-3; clone size: NA; CDR3 length: 14; CDR3 DNA: TGCAGTGCTAGAGACTTTGGACTAGAGGATACGCAGTATTTT; CDR3 protein: CSARDFGLEDTQYF
D gene: NA; V gene: TRBV27; J gene: TRBJ2-7; clone size: NA; CDR3 length: 13; CDR3 DNA: TGTGCCAGCACACCCTCCCCGGGATCCGAGCAGTACTTC; CDR3 protein: CASTPSPGSEQYF
D gene: NA; V gene: TRBV6-5; J gene: TRBJ1-1; clone size: many; CDR3 length: 15; CDR3 DNA: TGTGCCAGCAGTTACTCCGCCGTGGGGGGCACTGAAGCTTTCTTT; CDR3 protein: CASSYSAVGGTEAFF
D gene: NA; V gene: TRBV9; J gene: TRBJ2-7; clone size: few; CDR3 length: 13; CDR3 DNA: TGTGCCAGCAGCGTAGGAGTTGACTACGAGCAGTACTTC; CDR3 protein: CASSVGVDYEQYF
D gene: NA; V gene: TRBV11-2; J gene: TRBJ2-3; clone size: few; CDR3 length: 16; CDR3 DNA: TGTGCCAGCAGCTTAGATATAGCGATCTACACAGATACGCAGTATTTT; CDR3 protein: CASSLDIAIYTDTQYF
D gene: TRBD2; V gene: TRBV27; J gene: TRBJ2-4; clone size: NA; CDR3 length: 14; CDR3 DNA: TGTGCCAGCAGGGGGGAGGGAGAAAAAAACATTCAGTACTTC; CDR3 protein: CASRGEGEKNIQYF
D gene: NA; V gene: TRBV19; J gene: TRBJ1-5; clone size: few; CDR3 length: 16; CDR3 DNA: TGTGCCAGTAGTATATTTGCAGGGGTGGCCAATCAGCCCCAGCATTTT; CDR3 protein: CASSIFAGVANQPQHF
D gene: TRBD1; V gene: TRBV19; J gene: TRBJ1-5; clone size: many; CDR3 length: 13; CDR3 DNA: TGTGCCAGTAACACTCAGGGGGGACAGCCCCAGCATTTT; CDR3 protein: CASNTQGGQPQHF
D gene: NA; V gene: TRBV6-1; J gene: TRBJ2-7; clone size: few; CDR3 length: 13; CDR3 DNA: TGTGCCAGCAGACACTCATACTCCTACGAGCAGTACTTC; CDR3 protein: CASRHSYSYEQYF
D gene: NA; V gene: TRBV6-5; J gene: TRBJ1-1; clone size: few; CDR3 length: 14; CDR3 DNA: TGTGCCAGCAGTTACGGGGGGTCTCTCACTGAAGCTTTCTTT; CDR3 protein: CASSYGGSLTEAFF
D gene: TRBD1; V gene: TRBV19; J gene: TRBJ2-7; clone size: NA; CDR3 length: 14; CDR3 DNA: TGTGCCAGTAGTAATATCGGGACAGTCAACGGGCAGTACTTC; CDR3 protein: CASSNIGTVNGQYF
D gene: NA; V gene: TRBV19; J gene: TRBJ2-1; clone size: many; CDR3 length: 15; CDR3 DNA: TGTGCCAGTAGCATCGATCCTCCCACCTACAATGAGCAGTTCTTC; CDR3 protein: CASSIDPPTYNEQFF
D gene: TRBD2; V gene: TRBV20-1; J gene: TRBJ2-3; clone size: few; CDR3 length: 17; CDR3 DNA: TGCAGTGCTAGAGATGGCAGGCTAGCGGAGCCCACAGATACGCAGTATTTT; CDR3 protein: CSARDGRLAEPTDTQYF
D gene: TRBD2; V gene: TRBV4-3; J gene: TRBJ2-3; clone size: many; CDR3 length: 14; CDR3 DNA: TGCGCCAGCAGCCAATGGCTAGCGGTAGATACGCAGTATTTT; CDR3 protein: CASSQWLAVDTQYF
D gene: NA; V gene: TRBV5-4; J gene: TRBJ2-7; clone size: NA; CDR3 length: 14; CDR3 DNA: TGTGCCAGCAGCTTAGGAGCGTGGGGGTACGAGCAGTACTTC; CDR3 protein: CASSLGAWGYEQYF
D gene: NA; V gene: TRBV27; J gene: TRBJ2-7; clone size: many; CDR3 length: 13; CDR3 DNA: TGTGCCAGCAGCCCGGGACCCCACTTGGAGCAGTACTTC; CDR3 protein: CASSPGPHLEQYF
D gene: NA; V gene: TRBV7-9; J gene: TRBJ1-5; clone size: many; CDR3 length: 13; CDR3 DNA: TGTGCCAGCAGCTGGGACAACAATCAGCCCCAGCATTTT; CDR3 protein: CASSWDNNQPQHF
D gene: NA; V gene: TRBV28; J gene: TRBJ2-7; clone size: many; CDR3 length: 15; CDR3 DNA: TGTGCCAGCAGCCCTGAGGTAGCGGTCTCCTACGAGCAGTACTTC; CDR3 protein: CASSPEVAVSYEQYF
D gene: NA; V gene: TRBV11-2; J gene: TRBJ2-3; clone size: few; CDR3 length: 17; CDR3 DNA: TGTGCCAGCAGCCCAGGGATGAGTACCTCGGGCACAGATACGCAGTATTTT; CDR3 protein: CASSPGMSTSGTDTQYF
D gene: TRBD1; V gene: TRBV4-3; J gene: TRBJ1-2; clone size: NA; CDR3 length: 15; CDR3 DNA: TGCGCCAGCAGCCAGTCGGACAGGTGGAACTATGGCTACACCTTC; CDR3 protein: CASSQSDRWNYGYTF
D gene: TRBD2; V gene: TRBV19; J gene: TRBJ2-1; clone size: few; CDR3 length: 18; CDR3 DNA: TGTGCCAGTAGTAGACCGACTAGCGGGGGTCCGGCCTACAATGAGCAGTTCTTC; CDR3 protein: CASSRPTSGGPAYNEQFF
D gene: NA; V gene: TRBV25-1; J gene: TRBJ1-1; clone size: once; CDR3 length: 13; CDR3 DNA: TGTGCCAGCAGCTACAGGGTTAGCACTGAAGCTTTCTTT; CDR3 protein: CASSYRVSTEAFF
D gene: NA; V gene: TRBV29-1; J gene: TRBJ2-3; clone size: many; CDR3 length: 14; CDR3 DNA: TGCAGCGTTGATTCGGATCTGCGCACAGATACGCAGTATTTT; CDR3 protein: CSVDSDLRTDTQYF
D gene: TRBD1; V gene: TRBV4-3; J gene: TRBJ2-7; clone size: many; CDR3 length: 14; CDR3 DNA: TGCGCCAGCAGCCAAAACAGGGGTGACTACGAGCAGTACTTC; CDR3 protein: CASSQNRGDYEQYF
D gene: TRBD1; V gene: TRBV7-2; J gene: TRBJ2-3; clone size: few; CDR3 length: 15; CDR3 DNA: TGTGTCAGCAGCTTCCGGGACAGGGAAGTCGATACGCAGTATTTT; CDR3 protein: CVSSFRDREVDTQYF
D gene: NA; V gene: TRBV7-2; J gene: TRBJ2-5; clone size: many; CDR3 length: 13; CDR3 DNA: TGTGCCAGCAGCTTAGGCTCGTCCGCATCACAGTACTTC; CDR3 protein: CASSLGSSASQYF